A single sample is the source of the 12 T cell receptor beta chains below, sequenced in a study of T cells after somatic rescue of genetic block. Here immunoSEQ multiplex PCR was the method, and the copy in TCRdb shows in-frame clones only, minus some. The repertoire holds around 100,000 clones, approximately 90% seen once, with roughly 1.4% in the top ten. Material: peripheral blood mononuclear cells (PBMCs). These TCRs come from a woman in her late teens or twenties.

The chain carries TRBV27 and TRBJ1-1, with a weak D call TRBD1 (6 bases). The CDR3 is 15 amino acids. Trimming stripped 0 bases from V and 1 base from J, with 9 bases between. Germline V gene sequence: CDR1 MNHEY, CDR2 SMNVEV (reference sequence). CDR3 protein: CASSLSDRRNTEAFF. The CDR3 DNA reads TGTGCCAGCAGTTTATCGGACAGAAGGAACACTGAAGCTTTCTTT.

J is TRBJ2-7 and V is TRBV5-8; 7 bases are shared with TRBD1. Trimming cost V 7 bases and J 2 bases; bases outside gene matches: 6. The CDR3 length is 13 residues. The germline CDR1 and CDR2 sequences are SGHTS and YDEGEE. CDR3 region: CASPDRLTYEQYF. CDR3 DNA sequence: TGTGCCAGCCCGGACAGGCTAACCTACGAGCAGTACTTC.

V gene TRBV28 combines with J gene TRBJ2-4; 7 nucleotides agree with TRBD1. In germline, CDR1 is MDHEN, CDR2 SYDVKM. CDR3 length equals 16 residues. Unmatched junction bases numbered 13, after V lost 5 bases and J lost 6 bases. CDR3 DNA: TGTGCCAGCAGTCTCCGGACAGGCTCTGAGGGAAACATTCAGTACTTC. This sequence encodes CASSLRTGSEGNIQYF.

The chain couples TRBV27 to TRBJ2-3; 7 positions agree with TRBD2. The germline V gene has CDR1 MNHEY and CDR2 SMNVEV (reference sequence). V lost 2 bases and J lost 5; bases outside the gene matches: 1. This CDR3 region has 13 residues. The CDR3 loop reads CASSLQRGDTQYF. The CDR3 nucleotides are TGTGCCAGCAGTTTACAGCGGGGAGATACGCAGTATTTT.

This chain connects TRBV7-6 to TRBJ2-5; 10 nucleotides match TRBD2. The CDR3 length is 15 residues. Germline values: CDR1 SGHVS, CDR2 FNYEAQ. V lost 6 bases and J lost 4; bases outside the gene matches: 8. Written as DNA, the CDR3 is TGTGCCAGCAGTTCTAGCGGGGGCTTCGGAGAGACCCAGTACTTC. It is translated as CASSSSGGFGETQYF.

J is TRBJ2-7 and V is TRBV5-1; D call uncertain. Germline values: CDR1 SGHRS, CDR2 YFSETQ. This CDR3 has 15 amino acids. The V and J ends lost 3 bases and 2 bases respectively, with 15 bases between them. DNA for the CDR3: TGCGCCAGCAGCTGGACGAGGAGTGGGACCTACGAGCAGTACTTC. Its translation is CASSWTRSGTYEQYF.

This clone was picked up one time. V and J are TRBV11-2 and TRBJ1-1; tentative D call: TRBD1 (5 bases). V lost 1 base, J lost 1 base, and 7 bases lay in between. Looked up from germline, CDR1 is SGHAT and CDR2 is FQNNGV. This CDR3 contains 14 residues. This CDR3 is CASSLGQTNTEAFF. The CDR3 coding sequence is TGTGCCAGCAGCTTAGGACAGACGAACACTGAAGCTTTCTTT.

The chain employs TRBV10-1 and TRBJ2-6; 11 bases are shared with TRBD2. The V and J ends lost 1 base and 4 bases, in that order; junction bases with no gene match: 21. From germline, CDR1 is WNHNN and CDR2 SYGVQD (reference sequence). This CDR3 region has 23 residues. In DNA form, the CDR3 reads TGCGCCAGCAGTGAGTGGGGGACTAGCGGACCCAGCATCCATTTGTCGGGGGCCAACGTCCTGACTTTC. This encodes CASSEWGTSGPSIHLSGANVLTF.

The chain uses TRBV5-1 and TRBJ2-3; TRBD2 aligns across 13 bases. CDR3 size: 18 residues. The V gene end was trimmed by 5 bases and the J gene end by 6 bases; junction bases not matched to a gene: 15. Germline V gives CDR1 SGHRS, CDR2 YFSETQ. CDR3 coding DNA: TGCGCCAGCAGTCGGGGACTAGCGGGGCAGCAGCCTACCGATACGCAGTATTTT. The encoded protein is CASSRGLAGQQPTDTQYF.

The rearrangement links TRBV7-9 to TRBJ1-2; D ambiguous. CDR3 size: 18 residues. Trimming took 2 bases from V and 1 from J, leaving 20 bases between them. Germline CDR1 SEHNR, CDR2 FQNEAQ (reference sequence). In nucleotides, the CDR3 is TGTGCCAGCAGCTTAAGTCGGCAGCCCGGCGTCTATAACTATGGCTACACCTTC. It is translated as CASSLSRQPGVYNYGYTF.

DNA for the CDR3: TGTGCCACCAGCAGAGATCTGGGTGTCAATGAGCAGTTCTTC. It codes for CATSRDLGVNEQFF. The chain uses TRBV15 and TRBJ2-1; D uncertain. Germline-derived CDR1 and CDR2 are LNHNV and YYDKDF (reference sequence). Trimming cost V 0 bases and J 6 bases, with 9 bases left between them. The CDR3 runs 14 residues.

The chain couples TRBV19 to TRBJ2-1; 12 nucleotides line up with TRBD1. The trim removed 3 bases at V and 9 bases at J, leaving 6 bases unmatched. Germline lookup yields CDR1 LNHDA and CDR2 SQIVND (reference sequence). The CDR3 sequence is 15 residues long. The CDR3 reads CASSISGTGGFEQFF. Here the CDR3 DNA reads TGTGCCAGTAGTATCTCCGGGACAGGGGGCTTTGAGCAGTTCTTC.